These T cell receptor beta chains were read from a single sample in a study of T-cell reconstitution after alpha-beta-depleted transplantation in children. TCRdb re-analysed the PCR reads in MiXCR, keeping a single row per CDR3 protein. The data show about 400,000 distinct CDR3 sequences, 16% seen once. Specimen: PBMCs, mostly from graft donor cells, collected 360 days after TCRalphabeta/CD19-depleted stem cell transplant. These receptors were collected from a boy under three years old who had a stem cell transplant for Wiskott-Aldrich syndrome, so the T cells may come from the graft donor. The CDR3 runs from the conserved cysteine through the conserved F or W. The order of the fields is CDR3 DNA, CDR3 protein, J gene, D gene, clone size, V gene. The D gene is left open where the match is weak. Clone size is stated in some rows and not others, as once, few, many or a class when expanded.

DNA: TGTGCCACCAGTGATTCGGGGGGCCAGTACAATGAGCAGTTCTTC
CDR3: CATSDSGGQYNEQFF
J: TRBJ2-1
D: -
size: -
V: TRBV24-1

DNA: TGTGCCATCAGTGACTTTAGAACAAGCACAGATACGCAGTATTTT
CDR3: CAISDFRTSTDTQYF
J: TRBJ2-3
D: -
size: -
V: TRBV10-3

DNA: TGTGCCAGCAGCTTAGTCCTGACAGGGGCACAGGAGACCCAGTACTTC
CDR3: CASSLVLTGAQETQYF
J: TRBJ2-5
D: TRBD1
size: few
V: TRBV11-3

DNA: TGTGCCAGTAGTATTCTTGGGACAGGGGATCAGCCCCAGCATTTT
CDR3: CASSILGTGDQPQHF
J: TRBJ1-5
D: TRBD1
size: few
V: TRBV19

DNA: TGTGCCAGCAGTGCAGCGGGTGGGGTATACAATGAGCAGTTCTTC
CDR3: CASSAAGGVYNEQFF
J: TRBJ2-1
D: -
size: few
V: TRBV27

DNA: TGTGCCAGCAGCTTACCCGCGGCCTACGAGCAGTACTTC
CDR3: CASSLPAAYEQYF
J: TRBJ2-7
D: -
size: -
V: TRBV7-2

DNA: TGCAGTGCTAGAGATACGGCAGACCAAGAGACCCAGTACTTC
CDR3: CSARDTADQETQYF
J: TRBJ2-5
D: -
size: few
V: TRBV20-1

DNA: TGCGCCAGCAGCTTATTCTTGACTGAGAGCACTGAAGCTTTCTTT
CDR3: CASSLFLTESTEAFF
J: TRBJ1-1
D: -
size: many
V: TRBV5-1

DNA: TGTGCCAGTAGTATAGTGGGTTCCGCCTACAATGAGCAGTTCTTC
CDR3: CASSIVGSAYNEQFF
J: TRBJ2-1
D: -
size: -
V: TRBV19

DNA: TGTGCCAGCAGTTACTCCCCGGGACTAGCCTACGAGCAGTACTTC
CDR3: CASSYSPGLAYEQYF
J: TRBJ2-7
D: TRBD2
size: -
V: TRBV6-5

DNA: TGTGCCACCTGCAGAGATCGCGGGGGTCCTGAGCAGTTCTTC
CDR3: CATCRDRGGPEQFF
J: TRBJ2-1
D: TRBD2
size: -
V: TRBV15

DNA: TGCAGTGCTAGTACTTCAGGGTTACGCACAGATACGCAGTATTTT
CDR3: CSASTSGLRTDTQYF
J: TRBJ2-3
D: -
size: few
V: TRBV20-1

DNA: TGTGCCATCAGTGATGGCCAGTTCTACGAGCAGTACTTC
CDR3: CAISDGQFYEQYF
J: TRBJ2-7
D: -
size: few
V: TRBV10-3

DNA: TGCGCCAGCAGCTTGGGAGCGGGGGTCGTACTCAATGAGCAGTTCTTC
CDR3: CASSLGAGVVLNEQFF
J: TRBJ2-1
D: TRBD2
size: -
V: TRBV5-1

DNA: TGTGCCATCAGTTCCCTATGGGCCTCCTACAATTATGGCTACACCTTC
CDR3: CAISSLWASYNYGYTF
J: TRBJ1-2
D: -
size: -
V: TRBV10-3

DNA: TGCAGTGCTAGGGGTGATAAGCCCCAGCATTTT
CDR3: CSARGDKPQHF
J: TRBJ1-5
D: -
size: -
V: TRBV20-1

DNA: TGTGCCAGCAGTTTCTTGGGGGCGCGGTATGGCTACACCTTC
CDR3: CASSFLGARYGYTF
J: TRBJ1-2
D: -
size: -
V: TRBV28

DNA: TGCGCCAGCAGCCAAGATACAGGGAGTAGTAACACCGGGGAGCTGTTTTTT
CDR3: CASSQDTGSSNTGELFF
J: TRBJ2-2
D: -
size: few
V: TRBV4-3

DNA: TGTGCCAGCAGACGCTCACTAGTGAGCACAGATACGCAGTATTTT
CDR3: CASRRSLVSTDTQYF
J: TRBJ2-3
D: -
size: -
V: TRBV6-2/TRBV6-3

DNA: TGTGCCAGCAGCCCACGGCCTAGCCCCTACAATGAGCAGTTCTTC
CDR3: CASSPRPSPYNEQFF
J: TRBJ2-1
D: -
size: few
V: TRBV7-8

DNA: TGCAGTGCGAAACTAGCGGAGCAGTTCTTC
CDR3: CSAKLAEQFF
J: TRBJ2-1
D: TRBD2
size: -
V: TRBV20-1

DNA: TGTGCCAGCAGGAGGGGCCTCGAGCAGTACTTC
CDR3: CASRRGLEQYF
J: TRBJ2-7
D: -
size: few
V: TRBV11-2

DNA: TGTGCCAGCAGTTTCCTGGGAGGGGCAAGCAATCAGCCCCAGCATTTT
CDR3: CASSFLGGASNQPQHF
J: TRBJ1-5
D: -
size: few
V: TRBV28

DNA: TGTGCCAGCACCTACCCCGGGCGGGACAATGAGCAGTTCTTC
CDR3: CASTYPGRDNEQFF
J: TRBJ2-1
D: -
size: few
V: TRBV6-2/TRBV6-3

DNA: TGTGCCAGCAGGCCGGATAGCGCGCAAGAGACCCAGTACTTC
CDR3: CASRPDSAQETQYF
J: TRBJ2-5
D: -
size: -
V: TRBV12-3/TRBV12-4

DNA: TGTGCCAGCAGTTATAGACAGTATAGGGATGAGCAGTTCTTC
CDR3: CASSYRQYRDEQFF
J: TRBJ2-1
D: -
size: -
V: TRBV6-5

DNA: TGTGCCAGCAGCCAAGCGGGGTCAGATACGCAGTATTTT
CDR3: CASSQAGSDTQYF
J: TRBJ2-3
D: -
size: -
V: TRBV14

DNA: TGCAGTGCTTCCCCCGGGACTAGCGGAAATGAGCAGTTCTTC
CDR3: CSASPGTSGNEQFF
J: TRBJ2-1
D: TRBD2
size: -
V: TRBV20-1

DNA: TGCGCCAGCAGTGGGGCAGCCCTGAGTGGATTCTACGAGCAGTACTTC
CDR3: CASSGAALSGFYEQYF
J: TRBJ2-7
D: -
size: -
V: TRBV10-2

DNA: TGCGCCAGCAGCTTGGGCCGAATCTACGAGCAGTACTTC
CDR3: CASSLGRIYEQYF
J: TRBJ2-7
D: -
size: many
V: TRBV5-1

DNA: TGCGCCAGCAGTAAGGGGACTAGCGGGAGGTCCTGGGAAGAGACCCAGTACTTC
CDR3: CASSKGTSGRSWEETQYF
J: TRBJ2-5
D: TRBD2
size: -
V: TRBV5-1

DNA: TGTGCCAGCAGCCAAGTTTTCCCAACGGGGACCCAGTACTTC
CDR3: CASSQVFPTGTQYF
J: TRBJ2-5
D: -
size: -
V: TRBV14

DNA: TGCAGCGTTGAATCCTACAATGAGCAGTTCTTC
CDR3: CSVESYNEQFF
J: TRBJ2-1
D: -
size: many
V: TRBV29-1

DNA: TGCGCCAGCAGCCAAGAGACAGGGCGTCAGCCCCAGCATTTT
CDR3: CASSQETGRQPQHF
J: TRBJ1-5
D: TRBD1
size: -
V: TRBV4-1

DNA: TGTGCCAGCAGCCTACGTCGGGGGGGTAATGGGGAGCTGTTTTTT
CDR3: CASSLRRGGNGELFF
J: TRBJ2-2
D: TRBD2
size: -
V: TRBV27

DNA: TGTGCCATCAGTGAAGGAGACAGACTCTCTGGAAACACCATATATTTT
CDR3: CAISEGDRLSGNTIYF
J: TRBJ1-3
D: -
size: -
V: TRBV10-3

DNA: TGTGCCAGTAGTCCACTAGCGGGAAAAAGCTCCTACAATGAGCAGTTCTTC
CDR3: CASSPLAGKSSYNEQFF
J: TRBJ2-1
D: TRBD2
size: -
V: TRBV19

DNA: TGTGCCAGCAGCTTAGCCGGGCTAGCGGGAGGGCCTGGGTACAATGAGCAGTTCTTC
CDR3: CASSLAGLAGGPGYNEQFF
J: TRBJ2-1
D: TRBD2
size: few
V: TRBV11-1

DNA: TGTGCCAGCAGTTACACCCAAGGTGGGGAGACCCAGTACTTC
CDR3: CASSYTQGGETQYF
J: TRBJ2-5
D: -
size: few
V: TRBV6-5

DNA: TGTGCCAGCAGCTTATACTCGGCGGGCCCAGAGACCCAGTACTTC
CDR3: CASSLYSAGPETQYF
J: TRBJ2-5
D: -
size: -
V: TRBV7-6

DNA: TGTGCCATCAGTGCCGACAGAGAAGCCGGGGAGCTGTTTTTT
CDR3: CAISADREAGELFF
J: TRBJ2-2
D: -
size: -
V: TRBV10-3

DNA: TGCAGTGCTAGAGGGGGGGGGCATGAGCAGTTCTTC
CDR3: CSARGGGHEQFF
J: TRBJ2-1
D: -
size: few
V: TRBV20-1

DNA: TGCGCCAGCAGCTTGGGACTCCCCTCGGGGGGGGAGCTGTTTTTT
CDR3: CASSLGLPSGGELFF
J: TRBJ2-2
D: -
size: -
V: TRBV5-1

DNA: TGTGCCAGCAGGGAGGACCCCTTATTGTCCCAGTACTTC
CDR3: CASREDPLLSQYF
J: TRBJ2-5
D: -
size: many
V: TRBV12-3/TRBV12-4

DNA: TGCAGCGTTGTGAGGGGTGGAAACACCATATATTTT
CDR3: CSVVRGGNTIYF
J: TRBJ1-3
D: -
size: -
V: TRBV29-1

DNA: TGTGCCAGCAGCTTATTTCAGGGACAGCCCCAGCATTTT
CDR3: CASSLFQGQPQHF
J: TRBJ1-5
D: -
size: few
V: TRBV11-3

DNA: TGTGCCAGCAGCTTAGCTAGTTGGTACAGCCGGAACACCGGGGAGCTGTTTTTT
CDR3: CASSLASWYSRNTGELFF
J: TRBJ2-2
D: -
size: few
V: TRBV11-1

DNA: TGTGCCAGCAACGAACTAACCCGGGACTACCATAGCACAGATACGCAGTATTTT
CDR3: CASNELTRDYHSTDTQYF
J: TRBJ2-3
D: TRBD2
size: -
V: TRBV5-6

DNA: TGTGCCAGCAGGGCAAGGGGACAGGCCCCCTATAATTCACCCCTCCACTTT
CDR3: CASRARGQAPYNSPLHF
J: TRBJ1-6
D: TRBD1
size: few
V: TRBV25-1

DNA: TGCAGTGCTAGTCGCCCGCCCGGGTCTCGTGAGACCCAGTACTTC
CDR3: CSASRPPGSRETQYF
J: TRBJ2-5
D: -
size: few
V: TRBV20-1

DNA: TGTGCCTGGGGACAGACCTCTGGGGAGCAGTACTTC
CDR3: CAWGQTSGEQYF
J: TRBJ2-7
D: -
size: few
V: TRBV30

DNA: TGTGCCAGCAGCGTAGCTGCGTGGGAGACCCAGTACTTC
CDR3: CASSVAAWETQYF
J: TRBJ2-5
D: -
size: many
V: TRBV7-6

DNA: TGTGCCAGCAGTTCCGACAGATACTATGGCTACACCTTC
CDR3: CASSSDRYYGYTF
J: TRBJ1-2
D: -
size: -
V: TRBV6-5

DNA: TGTGCCAGCAGTTACCCGGGACAGGTAATCCCGGGTCAGCCCCAGCATTTT
CDR3: CASSYPGQVIPGQPQHF
J: TRBJ1-5
D: TRBD1
size: few
V: TRBV6-2/TRBV6-3

DNA: TGCGCCAGCAGCCGTGAGGACAGGGAAGAGACCCAGTACTTC
CDR3: CASSREDREETQYF
J: TRBJ2-5
D: TRBD1
size: many
V: TRBV4-1

DNA: TGCGCCAGCAGCATTGCAGGGGGCGCGACATGGAATGAGCAGTTCTTC
CDR3: CASSIAGGATWNEQFF
J: TRBJ2-1
D: TRBD1
size: -
V: TRBV5-1